This entry is about one TCR beta chain. Antigen: not known. These data come from a study of T cells in Graves' hyperthyroidism and ophthalmopathy. Study results and limitations: In the blood, most expanded thyroid clonotypes above 0.001 appeared as well. The model foresaw ophthalmopathy a median around 6 months prior to onset.

In making diagnoses, clinical symptoms, serum thyroxine and TRAb, thyroid ultrasound and orbital computed tomography were all used. Amplified regions were TCR beta CDR3 sequences from RNA transcripts. The primer set for the first-round RT-PCR of the TCR CDR3 was HTBI. TCRdb re-called the multiplex PCR reads with MiXCR, one entry per CDR3 protein. The data show approximately 700,000 distinct CDR3 sequences, 45% seen once. CDR3 length: 15 residues. The V gene's germline CDR1 is ENHRY and CDR2 SYGVKD. V dropped 2 bases and J dropped 8 bases, with 13 bases sitting between them. The clonotype comes from an adult man with Graves' disease, either hyperthyroidism or ophthalmopathy (not recorded which). The sample taken for sequencing was peripheral blood or thyroid tissue (not recorded which). The chain uses TRBV10-3 and TRBJ1-6; the D gene is possibly TRBD1 (5 bases). CDR3 coding DNA: TGTGCCATCAGTGAGCCTGGGACCTCAGATTCACCCCTCCACTTT. Its translation is CAISEPGTSDSPLHF.